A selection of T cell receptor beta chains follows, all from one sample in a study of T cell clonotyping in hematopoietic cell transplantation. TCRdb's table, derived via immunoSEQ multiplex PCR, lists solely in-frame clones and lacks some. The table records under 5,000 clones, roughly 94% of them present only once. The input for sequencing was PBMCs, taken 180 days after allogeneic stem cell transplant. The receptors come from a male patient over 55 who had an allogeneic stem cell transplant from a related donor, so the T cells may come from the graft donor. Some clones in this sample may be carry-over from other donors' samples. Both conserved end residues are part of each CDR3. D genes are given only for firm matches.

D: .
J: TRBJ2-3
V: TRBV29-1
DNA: TGCAGCGTCGCCGGAGGGTCAGATACGCAGTATTTT
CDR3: CSVAGGSDTQYF

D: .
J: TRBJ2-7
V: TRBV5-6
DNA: TGTGCCAGCAGCCAAAGGACTGTTCCCTCCTACGAGCAGTACTTC
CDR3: CASSQRTVPSYEQYF

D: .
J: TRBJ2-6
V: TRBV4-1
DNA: TGCGCCAGCAGCCAAGACCAGGTGAGACCTGGGGCCAACGTCCTGACTTTC
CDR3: CASSQDQVRPGANVLTF

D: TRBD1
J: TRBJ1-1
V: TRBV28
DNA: TGTGCCAGCAGTTTGGGGGTCAGGGGGGCGACTGAAGCTTTCTTT
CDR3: CASSLGVRGATEAFF

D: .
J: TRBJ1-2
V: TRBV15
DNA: TGTGCCACCAGCACCCGGACCTCTGGGTTAGGCTACACCTTC
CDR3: CATSTRTSGLGYTF

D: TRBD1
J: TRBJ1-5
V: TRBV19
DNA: TGTGCCAGTAGCCGTGACAGGGATCGAAATCAGCCCCAGCATTTT
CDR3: CASSRDRDRNQPQHF

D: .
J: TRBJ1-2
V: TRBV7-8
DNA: TGTGCCAGCAGCTCAACTACAGGGACGAAAGGCTACACCTTC
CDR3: CASSSTTGTKGYTF

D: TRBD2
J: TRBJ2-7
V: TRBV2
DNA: TGTGCCGACACGCTAGCGGGGAGCTCCTACGAGCAGTACTTC
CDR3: CADTLAGSSYEQYF

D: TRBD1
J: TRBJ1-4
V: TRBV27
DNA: TGTGCCAGCAGCCCGACGGGGACAGGGGGTAATGAAAAACTGTTTTTT
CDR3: CASSPTGTGGNEKLFF

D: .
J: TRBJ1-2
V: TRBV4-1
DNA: TGCGCCAGCAGCCAAGATCGGGGGGGCTTAGCTAACTATGGCTACACCTTC
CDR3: CASSQDRGGLANYGYTF

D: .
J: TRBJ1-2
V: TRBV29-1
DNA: TGCAGCGTTGAAGACTTGACAGTAACCTATGGCTACACCTTC
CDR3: CSVEDLTVTYGYTF

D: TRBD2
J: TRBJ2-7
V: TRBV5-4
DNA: TGTGCCAGCAGCTTGGGGGCGGGAGCGGGTCCCTCCTACGAGCAGTACTTC
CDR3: CASSLGAGAGPSYEQYF

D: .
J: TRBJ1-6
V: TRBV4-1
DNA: TGCGCCAGCAGCCAAGTAGGGGGTCCACCCCTCCACTTT
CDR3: CASSQVGGPPLHF

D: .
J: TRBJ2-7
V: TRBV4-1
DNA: TGCGCCAGCAGCCATGCGACTACTTACGAGCAGTACTTC
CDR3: CASSHATTYEQYF

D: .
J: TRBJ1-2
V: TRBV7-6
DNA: TGTGCCAGCAGCCCAGACCCGGGTACTAACTATGGCTACACCTTC
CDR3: CASSPDPGTNYGYTF

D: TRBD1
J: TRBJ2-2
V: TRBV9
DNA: TGTGCCAGCAGCGTAGGAGGGGGCTACGCCGGGGAGCTGTTTTTT
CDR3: CASSVGGGYAGELFF

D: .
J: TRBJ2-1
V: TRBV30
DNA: TGTGCCTGGAGGGACCCCAGGGACTACAATGAGCAGTTCTTC
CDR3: CAWRDPRDYNEQFF

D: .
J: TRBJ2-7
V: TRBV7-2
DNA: TGTGCCAGCAGCCTTGGGGGAGGCGAGCAGTACTTC
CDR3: CASSLGGGEQYF

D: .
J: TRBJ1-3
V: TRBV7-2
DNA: TGTGCCAGCAGCTTAGACAGCTCTGGAAACACCATATATTTT
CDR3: CASSLDSSGNTIYF

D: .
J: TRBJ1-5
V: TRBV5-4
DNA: TGTGCCAGCAGTTCGAGGGGAGAACTCAATCAGCCCCAGCATTTT
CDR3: CASSSRGELNQPQHF

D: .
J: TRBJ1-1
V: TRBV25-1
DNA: TGTGCCAGCAGTGAATTCGCGGGATGGGGCACTGAAGCTTTCTTT
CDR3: CASSEFAGWGTEAFF

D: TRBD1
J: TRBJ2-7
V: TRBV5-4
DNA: TGTGCCAGCAGCTCCCGGACAGGCGACTACGAGCAGTACTTC
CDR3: CASSSRTGDYEQYF

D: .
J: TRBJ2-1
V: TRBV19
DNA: TGTGCCAGTAGTATGGGGAGAGGGAGCTCCCATGAGCAGTTCTTC
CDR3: CASSMGRGSSHEQFF

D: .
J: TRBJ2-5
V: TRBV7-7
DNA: TGTGCCAGCAGCACGGACGTCCAAGAGACCCAGTACTTC
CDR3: CASSTDVQETQYF